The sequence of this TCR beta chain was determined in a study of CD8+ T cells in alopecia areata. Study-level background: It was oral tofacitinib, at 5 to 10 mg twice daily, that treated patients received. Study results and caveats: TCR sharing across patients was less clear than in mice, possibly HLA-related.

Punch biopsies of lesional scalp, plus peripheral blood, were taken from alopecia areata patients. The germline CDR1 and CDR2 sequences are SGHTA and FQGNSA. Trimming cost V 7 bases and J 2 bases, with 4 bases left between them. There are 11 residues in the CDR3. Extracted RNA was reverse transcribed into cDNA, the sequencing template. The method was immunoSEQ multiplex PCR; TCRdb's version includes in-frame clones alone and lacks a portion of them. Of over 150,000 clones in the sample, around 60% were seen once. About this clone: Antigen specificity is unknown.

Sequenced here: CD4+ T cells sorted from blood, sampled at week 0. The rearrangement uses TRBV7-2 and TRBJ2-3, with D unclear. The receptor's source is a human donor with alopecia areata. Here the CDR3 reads CASTNTDTQYF. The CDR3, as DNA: TGTGCCAGCACCAACACAGATACGCAGTATTTT.